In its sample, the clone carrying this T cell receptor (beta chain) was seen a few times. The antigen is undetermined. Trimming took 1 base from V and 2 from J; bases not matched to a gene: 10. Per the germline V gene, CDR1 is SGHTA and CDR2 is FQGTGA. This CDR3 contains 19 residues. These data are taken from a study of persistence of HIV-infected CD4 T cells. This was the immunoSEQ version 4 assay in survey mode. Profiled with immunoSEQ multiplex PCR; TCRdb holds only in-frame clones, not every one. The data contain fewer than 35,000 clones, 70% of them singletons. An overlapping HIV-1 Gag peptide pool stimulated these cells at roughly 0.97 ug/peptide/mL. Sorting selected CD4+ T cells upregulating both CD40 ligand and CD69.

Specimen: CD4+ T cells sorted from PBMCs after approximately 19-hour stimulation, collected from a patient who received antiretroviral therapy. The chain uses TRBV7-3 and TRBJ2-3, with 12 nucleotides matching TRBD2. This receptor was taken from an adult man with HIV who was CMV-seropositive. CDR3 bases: TGTGCCAGCAGCTTAAGCCCCCTACTAGCGGGGGGATCCACAGATACGCAGTATTTT. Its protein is CASSLSPLLAGGSTDTQYF.